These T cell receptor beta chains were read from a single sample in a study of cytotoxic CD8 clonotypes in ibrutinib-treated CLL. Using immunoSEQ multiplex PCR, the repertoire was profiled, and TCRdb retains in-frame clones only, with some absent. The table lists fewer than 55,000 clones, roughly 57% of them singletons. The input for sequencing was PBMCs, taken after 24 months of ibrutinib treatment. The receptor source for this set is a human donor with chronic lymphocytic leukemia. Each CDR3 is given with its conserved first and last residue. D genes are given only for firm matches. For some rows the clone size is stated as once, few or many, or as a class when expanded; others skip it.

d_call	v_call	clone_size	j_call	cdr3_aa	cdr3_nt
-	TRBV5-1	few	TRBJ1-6	CASSQPQGLDNSPLHF	TGCGCCAGCAGCCAACCTCAGGGGCTGGATAATTCACCCCTCCACTTT
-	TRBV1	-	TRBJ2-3	CTSMAAGPYTDTQYF	TGCACCAGCATGGCGGCGGGCCCTTACACAGATACGCAGTATTTT
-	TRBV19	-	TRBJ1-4	CASRTLTNEKLFF	TGTGCCAGTAGGACACTAACTAATGAAAAACTGTTTTTT
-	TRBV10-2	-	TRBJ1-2	CASSEWQGDGYTF	TGCGCCAGCAGTGAGTGGCAGGGAGACGGCTACACCTTC
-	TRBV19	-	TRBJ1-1	CASSGADNWAFF	TGTGCCAGTAGTGGGGCGGACAACTGGGCTTTCTTT
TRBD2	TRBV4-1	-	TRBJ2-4	CASSRPAGAGLSGNIQYF	TGCGCCAGCAGCCGGCCTGCCGGAGCGGGGTTAAGTGGAAACATTCAGTACTTC
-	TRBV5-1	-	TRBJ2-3	CASSSGVGAADTQYF	TGCGCCAGCAGCTCCGGGGTGGGGGCCGCAGATACGCAGTATTTT
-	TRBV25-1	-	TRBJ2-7	CASSDRPRVNEQYF	TGTGCCAGCAGTGACAGGCCCAGGGTCAACGAGCAGTACTTC
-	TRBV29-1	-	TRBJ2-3	CSVDLLGGSTDTQYF	TGCAGCGTTGATTTGTTAGGGGGGAGCACAGATACGCAGTATTTT
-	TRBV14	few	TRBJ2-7	CASSTTRYEQYF	TGTGCCAGCAGCACAACAAGATACGAGCAGTACTTC
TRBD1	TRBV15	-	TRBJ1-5	CATSAVRGPSQNQPQHF	TGTGCCACCAGCGCCGTGAGGGGGCCATCCCAAAATCAGCCCCAGCATTTT
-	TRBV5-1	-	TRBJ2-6	CASSLEGRQANVLTF	TGCGCCAGCAGCTTGGAAGGGCGCCAGGCCAACGTCCTGACTTTC
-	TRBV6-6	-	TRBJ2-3	CASIKTMGDTQYF	TGTGCCAGCATAAAAACTATGGGGGATACGCAGTATTTT
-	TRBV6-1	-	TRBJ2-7	CASSLSSYEQYF	TGTGCCAGTTCCCTATCCTCCTACGAGCAGTACTTC
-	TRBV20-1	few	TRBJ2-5	CSARDDWTDYF	TGCAGTGCTAGAGACGATTGGACGGATTACTTC
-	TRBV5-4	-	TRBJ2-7	CASSPQGGDYEQYF	TGTGCCAGCAGTCCACAGGGGGGGGACTACGAGCAGTACTTC
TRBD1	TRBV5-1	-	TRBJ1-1	CASLEGGAGNTEAFF	TGCGCCAGCTTAGAAGGGGGCGCAGGGAACACTGAAGCTTTCTTT
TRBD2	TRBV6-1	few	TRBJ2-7	CASSEQRGLEQYF	TGTGCCAGCAGTGAGCAGCGGGGGCTCGAGCAGTACTTC
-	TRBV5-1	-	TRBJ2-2	CASSSGWDTGELFF	TGCGCCAGCAGTTCAGGGTGGGACACCGGGGAGCTGTTTTTT
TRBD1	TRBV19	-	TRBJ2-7	CASSILGQGSTTGEQYF	TGTGCCAGTAGTATATTGGGACAGGGGTCTACTACGGGGGAGCAGTACTTC
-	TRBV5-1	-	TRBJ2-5	CASSPGPGETQYF	TGCGCCAGCAGCCCCGGCCCGGGGGAGACCCAGTACTTC
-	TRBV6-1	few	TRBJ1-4	CASSDHDRRNEKLFF	TGTGCCAGCAGTGACCATGACAGGAGAAATGAAAAACTGTTTTTT
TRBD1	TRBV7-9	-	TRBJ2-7	CASSAGQGPYEQYF	TGTGCCAGCAGCGCGGGACAGGGGCCGTACGAGCAGTACTTC
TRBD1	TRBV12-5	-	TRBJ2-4	CASGSTLQGARDIQYF	TGTGCTAGTGGTTCGACCTTACAGGGGGCGCGAGACATTCAGTACTTC
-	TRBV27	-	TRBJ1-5	CASRQDRPNQPQHF	TGTGCCAGCAGGCAAGACAGACCCAATCAGCCCCAGCATTTT
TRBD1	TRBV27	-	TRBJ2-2	CASRGQGPGELFF	TGTGCCAGCAGAGGACAGGGACCCGGGGAGCTGTTTTTT
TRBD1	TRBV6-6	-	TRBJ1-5	CASNRDREGNQPQHF	TGTGCCAGCAATCGGGACAGGGAGGGGAATCAGCCCCAGCATTTT
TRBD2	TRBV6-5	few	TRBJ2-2	CASSYLAGAHTGELFF	TGTGCCAGCAGTTACCTAGCGGGGGCCCACACCGGGGAGCTGTTTTTT
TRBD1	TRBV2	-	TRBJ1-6	CASSDSGRGPNSPLHF	TGTGCCAGCAGTGATTCGGGGAGGGGGCCTAATTCACCCCTCCACTTT
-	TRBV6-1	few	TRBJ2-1	CASDTGTYNEQFF	TGTGCCAGCGATACAGGAACCTACAATGAGCAGTTCTTC
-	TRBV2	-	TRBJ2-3	CASSEWARGGADTQYF	TGTGCCAGCAGTGAATGGGCCCGGGGAGGCGCAGATACGCAGTATTTT
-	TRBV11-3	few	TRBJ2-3	CASSLGPGTDTQYF	TGTGCCAGCAGCTTAGGACCCGGCACAGATACGCAGTATTTT
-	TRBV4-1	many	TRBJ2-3	CASSQEEGGRDTQYF	TGCGCCAGCAGCCAAGAAGAGGGGGGGCGAGATACGCAGTATTTT
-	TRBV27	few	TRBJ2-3	CASRSTYLSPDTQYF	TGTGCCAGCCGGTCGACTTACTTGAGCCCAGATACGCAGTATTTT
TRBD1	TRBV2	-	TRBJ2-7	CASSERDRGVDEQYF	TGTGCCAGCAGTGAAAGGGACAGGGGCGTCGACGAGCAGTACTTC
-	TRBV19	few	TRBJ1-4	CASSTPEGRKLFF	TGTGCCAGTAGTACGCCAGAGGGTCGAAAACTGTTTTTT
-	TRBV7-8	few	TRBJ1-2	CASSLGTASYGYTF	TGTGCCAGCAGCTTAGGGACAGCTTCCTATGGCTACACCTTC
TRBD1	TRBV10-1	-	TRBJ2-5	CASSLGQGARGNQETQYF	TGCGCCAGCAGCCTTGGACAGGGGGCGAGGGGAAACCAAGAGACCCAGTACTTC
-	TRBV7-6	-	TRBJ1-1	CASSLGGAAEAFF	TGTGCCAGCAGCCTGGGGGGGGCAGCTGAAGCTTTCTTT
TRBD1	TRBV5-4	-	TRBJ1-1	CASSYGTDNTEAFF	TGTGCCAGCAGCTACGGGACAGACAACACTGAAGCTTTCTTT
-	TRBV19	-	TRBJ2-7	CASSLSVGEQYF	TGTGCCAGTAGCCTGAGCGTTGGCGAGCAGTACTTC
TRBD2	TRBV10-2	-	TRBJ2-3	CASSESAGGVDTQYF	TGCGCCAGCAGTGAGTCCGCGGGGGGCGTTGATACGCAGTATTTT
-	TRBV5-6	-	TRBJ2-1	CASSFIRGDEQFF	TGTGCCAGCAGCTTTATCAGGGGCGATGAGCAGTTCTTC
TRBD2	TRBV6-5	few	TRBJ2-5	CASSPRGGQETQYF	TGTGCCAGCAGTCCCCGGGGGGGCCAAGAGACCCAGTACTTC
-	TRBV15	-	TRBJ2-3	CATSRDLAGAKDTQYF	TGTGCCACCAGCAGAGATCTGGCGGGGGCGAAAGATACGCAGTATTTT
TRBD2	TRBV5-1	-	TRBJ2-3	CASTREGVTTDTQYF	TGCGCCAGCACGCGGGAGGGAGTCACCACAGATACGCAGTATTTT
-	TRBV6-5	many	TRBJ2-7	CASKGGQYEQYF	TGTGCCAGCAAAGGGGGGCAGTACGAGCAGTACTTC
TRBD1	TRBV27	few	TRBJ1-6	CASSEQGVNSPLHF	TGTGCCAGCAGTGAGCAGGGGGTGAATTCACCCCTCCACTTT